This TCR beta chain was recovered during a study of blood T cells in healthy people across ages. On the study more broadly: The template switching approach captured approximately one barcoded beta molecule for every two T cells.

Donor samples were obtained from healthy Caucasian individuals from Russia, aged 6 to 90. A second PCR, run for roughly 7 to 11 cycles, used a sample-barcoded 5' primer plus a J-beta primer mix. Paired-end reads containing CDR3 totaled no fewer than 2.5 million for each sample. In TCRdb, the 5' RACE reads were re-called with MiXCR into one record per CDR3 protein. In the table there are hundreds of thousands of distinct CDR3 sequences, around 46% of which are singletons. There are 14 residues in the CDR3. The V end was cut by 0 bases, the J end by 12 bases, with 15 bases between. The germline gives CDR1 LNHNV, CDR2 YYDKDF (reference sequence).

This TCR was sampled from a man younger than 40 in good health. V and J are TRBV15 and TRBJ2-4; tentative D call: TRBD1 (6 bases). Sequencing input: blood. CDR3 region: CATSREIGTPHQYF. CDR3 coding DNA: TGTGCCACCAGCAGAGAGATAGGGACACCGCATCAGTACTTC.